Listed below are T cell receptor beta chains from one sample, sequenced in a study of shared clonotypes between healthy human individuals. The protocol was immunoSEQ multiplex PCR, while the TCRdb copy is restricted to in-frame clones and leaves out a portion. The data hold about 870,000 clones, with nearly 95% observed a single time. The sequencing input was naive CD8+ T cells sorted from blood. The receptors come from a man aged 25 to 45 in good health. Each CDR3 is given with its conserved first and last residue. The D gene is left open where the match is weak. A row's size may be missing; if present it is once, few, many or a size class.

.,TRBJ2-2,.,TRBV27,CASSLGLKTGELFF,TGTGCCAGCAGTTTAGGCCTCAAGACCGGGGAGCTGTTTTTT
TRBD1,TRBJ2-2,.,TRBV30,CAWSQLTDRGLIGELFF,TGTGCCTGGAGTCAGTTAACGGACAGGGGGTTAATTGGGGAGCTGTTTTTT
.,TRBJ1-1,.,TRBV14,CASSQGSAGTGVTEAFF,TGTGCCAGCAGCCAAGGATCTGCAGGAACTGGTGTGACTGAAGCTTTCTTT
TRBD2,TRBJ2-1,.,TRBV15,CATSRAGGQNEQFF,TGTGCCACCAGCAGAGCGGGAGGGCAGAATGAGCAGTTCTTC
.,TRBJ2-1,.,TRBV4-3,CASSLSRPAGEQFF,TGCGCCAGCAGTCTGTCTCGGCCAGCCGGGGAGCAGTTCTTC
.,TRBJ2-7,.,TRBV27,CASSGGSYEQYF,TGTGCCAGCAGCGGGGGATCCTACGAGCAGTACTTC
TRBD2,TRBJ2-7,.,TRBV2,CASRGLAEVKYEQYF,TGTGCCAGCAGAGGACTAGCGGAGGTAAAATACGAGCAGTACTTC
TRBD1,TRBJ2-5,.,TRBV29-1,CSVGQGPQETQYF,TGCAGCGTCGGACAGGGGCCCCAAGAGACCCAGTACTTC
.,TRBJ2-3,.,TRBV7-2,CASSSGAGRATDTQYF,TGTGCCAGCAGCTCGGGGGCTGGGAGGGCCACAGATACGCAGTATTTT
TRBD2,TRBJ2-7,.,TRBV6-6,CASSSSSGRAHEQYF,TGTGCCAGCAGTTCCTCTAGCGGGAGGGCCCACGAGCAGTACTTC
.,TRBJ2-7,.,TRBV27,CASSLVPTSYEQYF,TGTGCCAGCAGTTTGGTCCCGACTAGCTACGAGCAGTACTTC
.,TRBJ2-5,.,TRBV5-4,CASSQSWETQYF,TGTGCCAGCAGCCAGAGTTGGGAGACCCAGTACTTC
.,TRBJ1-5,.,TRBV29-1,CSVLTDGNQPQHF,TGCAGCGTTCTAACGGACGGCAATCAGCCCCAGCATTTT
.,TRBJ2-1,.,TRBV7-9,CASSSTGPNEQFF,TGTGCCAGCAGCTCCACAGGTCCCAATGAGCAGTTCTTC
TRBD2,TRBJ2-5,.,TRBV30,CAWGTSRETQYF,TGTGCCTGGGGGACTAGCAGGGAGACCCAGTACTTC
TRBD1,TRBJ2-2,.,TRBV5-1,CASSPGWTGGNGELFF,TGCGCCAGCAGCCCGGGCTGGACAGGGGGCAACGGGGAGCTGTTTTTT
.,TRBJ2-7,.,TRBV19,CASSIDSDGHRKREQYF,TGTGCCAGTAGTATAGATTCCGACGGTCACAGAAAGAGAGAGCAGTACTTC
TRBD1,TRBJ1-4,.,TRBV9,CASSWAGTGNEKLFF,TGTGCCAGCTCTTGGGCCGGGACAGGGAATGAAAAACTGTTTTTT
.,TRBJ2-1,.,TRBV7-8,CASRLLLGEVDIEQFF,TGTGCCAGCAGACTTCTTCTGGGGGAGGTTGATATTGAGCAGTTCTTC
.,TRBJ2-1,.,TRBV7-9,CASSSVNQQDEQFF,TGTGCCAGCAGCTCAGTAAACCAACAGGATGAGCAGTTCTTC
TRBD2,TRBJ2-7,.,TRBV27,CASSSSGSSSYEQYF,TGTGCCAGCAGTTCTAGCGGGAGCAGCTCCTACGAGCAGTACTTC
TRBD2,TRBJ2-2,.,TRBV9,CASSVFVSGSDTGELFF,TGTGCCAGCAGCGTCTTCGTTAGCGGGAGCGACACCGGGGAGCTGTTTTTT
TRBD1,TRBJ1-2,.,TRBV12-5,CASGYHSDREDGYTF,TGTGCTAGTGGTTACCACAGCGACAGGGAAGACGGCTACACCTTC
.,TRBJ2-2,.,TRBV9,CASSYLGLPNTGELFF,TGTGCCAGCAGCTATTTGGGACTCCCGAACACCGGGGAGCTGTTTTTT
TRBD1,TRBJ2-1,.,TRBV7-9,CASSLPGGQGEYNEQFF,TGTGCCAGCAGCCTACCTGGGGGACAGGGGGAGTACAATGAGCAGTTCTTC
TRBD1,TRBJ2-1,.,TRBV28,CASSSDRGRDYNEQFF,TGTGCCAGCAGCTCCGACAGGGGCCGGGACTACAATGAGCAGTTCTTC
.,TRBJ2-3,.,TRBV25-1,CASSEYDDSTDTQYF,TGTGCCAGCAGTGAATATGACGATAGCACAGATACGCAGTATTTT
.,TRBJ2-7,.,TRBV9,CASSVTGSNYEQYF,TGTGCCAGCAGCGTAACCGGGAGTAACTACGAGCAGTACTTC
.,TRBJ2-7,once,TRBV4-1,CASSQGQNPYEQYF,TGCGCCAGCAGCCAAGGACAGAACCCCTACGAGCAGTACTTC
TRBD1,TRBJ2-2,.,TRBV11-2,CASSFPTQGGGNTGELFF,TGTGCCAGCAGCTTTCCGACCCAAGGGGGCGGGAACACCGGGGAGCTGTTTTTT
TRBD2,TRBJ2-1,.,TRBV11-2,CASSFGTSGYNEQFF,TGTGCCAGCAGTTTCGGGACTAGCGGATACAATGAGCAGTTCTTC
.,TRBJ2-1,.,TRBV7-2,CASSLLFAEQFF,TGTGCCAGCAGCTTACTGTTCGCAGAGCAGTTCTTC
.,TRBJ2-3,.,TRBV13,CASSSYRSPGGWADTQYF,TGTGCCAGCAGTTCCTATCGCAGCCCTGGGGGTTGGGCAGATACGCAGTATTTT
TRBD2,TRBJ2-2,.,TRBV30,CAGQAGVNTGELFF,TGTGCCGGTCAAGCGGGAGTAAACACCGGGGAGCTGTTTTTT
.,TRBJ1-1,.,TRBV30,CAWNMAGNTEAFF,TGTGCCTGGAATATGGCTGGGAACACTGAAGCTTTCTTT
.,TRBJ2-1,.,TRBV4-3,CASSQNRMVAANNEQFF,TGCGCCAGCAGCCAAAACAGAATGGTTGCCGCTAACAATGAGCAGTTCTTC
.,TRBJ2-1,.,TRBV28,CATGLPYNEQFF,TGTGCCACCGGACTTCCCTACAATGAGCAGTTCTTC
TRBD2,TRBJ2-1,.,TRBV11-2,CASSFSPGLAGNNEQFF,TGTGCCAGCAGCTTTTCCCCGGGACTAGCGGGAAACAATGAGCAGTTCTTC
.,TRBJ2-3,.,TRBV29-1,CSVEERGHRTDTQYF,TGCAGCGTTGAAGAACGGGGACACCGCACAGATACGCAGTATTTT
TRBD1,TRBJ1-4,once,TRBV27,CASRPGQGNEKLFF,TGTGCCAGCAGGCCGGGACAGGGTAATGAAAAACTGTTTTTT
TRBD1,TRBJ1-1,.,TRBV5-1,CASSPGTVADGDEAFF,TGCGCCAGCAGCCCCGGGACAGTCGCCGACGGGGATGAAGCTTTCTTT
.,TRBJ2-7,.,TRBV7-2,CASSSGHESYEQYF,TGTGCCAGCAGTTCGGGGCATGAATCCTACGAGCAGTACTTC
TRBD2,TRBJ2-7,once,TRBV7-8,CASSGTSSYEQYF,TGTGCCAGTTCCGGGACTAGCTCCTACGAGCAGTACTTC
.,TRBJ2-3,.,TRBV7-3,CASSLGVRGDRTDTQYF,TGTGCCAGCAGCTTAGGTGTGAGGGGGGACCGCACAGATACGCAGTATTTT
TRBD1,TRBJ2-5,.,TRBV9,CASSPGTGAQETQYF,TGTGCCAGCAGCCCCGGGACAGGGGCGCAAGAGACCCAGTACTTC
.,TRBJ2-4,.,TRBV6-5,CASTSRRGNIQYF,TGTGCCAGCACTTCCCGAAGGGGAAACATTCAGTACTTC
.,TRBJ2-2,.,TRBV4-1,CASSQSLAWTGELFF,TGCGCCAGCAGCCAAAGCTTGGCTTGGACCGGGGAGCTGTTTTTT
.,TRBJ2-7,.,TRBV4-3,CASSPRGAGYEQYF,TGCGCCAGCAGCCCAAGAGGCGCGGGCTACGAGCAGTACTTC
.,TRBJ2-3,.,TRBV13,CASSLLDTQYF,TGTGCCAGCAGCTTGTTAGATACGCAGTATTTT
TRBD2,TRBJ2-7,once,TRBV27,CASSFGTSGYEQYF,TGTGCCAGCAGTTTTGGGACTAGCGGTTACGAGCAGTACTTC
.,TRBJ2-7,.,TRBV7-2,CASSGAGAWEQYF,TGTGCCAGCAGCGGGGCGGGTGCCTGGGAGCAGTACTTC
.,TRBJ1-2,.,TRBV6-1,CASSPISYGYTF,TGTGCCAGCAGTCCAATATCCTATGGCTACACCTTC
.,TRBJ1-2,once,TRBV6-6,CASSYGISDGYTF,TGTGCCAGCAGTTACGGGATTTCGGATGGCTACACCTTC